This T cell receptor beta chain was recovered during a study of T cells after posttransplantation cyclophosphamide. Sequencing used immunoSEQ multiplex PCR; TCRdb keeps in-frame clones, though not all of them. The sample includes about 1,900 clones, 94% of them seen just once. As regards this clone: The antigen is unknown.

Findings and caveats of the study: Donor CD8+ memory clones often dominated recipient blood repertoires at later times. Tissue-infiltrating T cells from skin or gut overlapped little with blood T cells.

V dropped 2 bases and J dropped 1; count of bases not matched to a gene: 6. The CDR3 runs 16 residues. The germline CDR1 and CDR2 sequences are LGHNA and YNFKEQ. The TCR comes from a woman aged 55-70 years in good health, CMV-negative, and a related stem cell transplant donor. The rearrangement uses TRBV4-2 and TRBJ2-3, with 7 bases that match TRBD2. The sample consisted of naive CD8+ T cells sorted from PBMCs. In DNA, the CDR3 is TGTGCCAGCAGCCAATGGGGCGGGAGCGGCACAGATACGCAGTATTTT. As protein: CASSQWGGSGTDTQYF.